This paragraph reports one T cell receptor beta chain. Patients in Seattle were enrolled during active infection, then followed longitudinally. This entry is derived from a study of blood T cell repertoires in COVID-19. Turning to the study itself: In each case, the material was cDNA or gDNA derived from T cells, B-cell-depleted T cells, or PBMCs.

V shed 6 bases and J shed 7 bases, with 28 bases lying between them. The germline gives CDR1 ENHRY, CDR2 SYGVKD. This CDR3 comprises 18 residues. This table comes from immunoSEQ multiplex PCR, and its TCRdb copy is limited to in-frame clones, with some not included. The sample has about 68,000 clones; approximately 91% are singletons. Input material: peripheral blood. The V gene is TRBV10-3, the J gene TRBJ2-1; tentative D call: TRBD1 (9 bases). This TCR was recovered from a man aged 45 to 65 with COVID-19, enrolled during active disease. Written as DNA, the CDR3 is TGTGCCATCAGCGGACGGACAGGGGCGGGAGGTCTGGTAAATGAGCAGTTCTTC. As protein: CAISGRTGAGGLVNEQFF.